This is a list of T cell receptor beta chains from one sample in a study of OX40 agonist ivuxolimab in advanced cancers. Data came from immunoSEQ multiplex PCR; TCRdb stores just in-frame clones and leaves some out. The data hold roughly 53,000 clones, with 85% to 90% observed a single time. The source material was CD4+ or CD8+ T cells sorted from blood, sampled in a trial of the OX40 agonist ivuxolimab. These receptors were collected from an adult with an advanced solid tumor such as melanoma, head and neck, liver or kidney cancer. Each CDR3 is given with its conserved first and last residue. Fields, in order: V gene, D gene, clone size, J gene, CDR3 protein, CDR3 DNA. D genes are given only for firm matches. Only some rows state a clone size, as once, few, many or a class for expanded clones.

>TRBV6-5|NA|NA|TRBJ1-1
CASSYGKGREEAFF
TGTGCCAGCAGTTACGGCAAGGGGCGGGAGGAAGCTTTCTTT
>TRBV4-3|NA|NA|TRBJ1-5
CASSQSQNQPQHF
TGCGCCAGCAGCCAATCCCAAAATCAGCCCCAGCATTTT
>TRBV28|TRBD1|NA|TRBJ2-5
CASSLSGTGSKETQYF
TGTGCCAGCAGTTTATCTGGGACAGGGAGTAAAGAGACCCAGTACTTC
>TRBV5-1|NA|few|TRBJ2-7
CASSLAGEQYF
TGCGCCAGCAGCTTGGCCGGCGAGCAGTACTTC
>TRBV28|NA|NA|TRBJ1-1
CASSLGGPDTEAFF
TGTGCCAGCAGTTTAGGGGGGCCGGACACTGAAGCTTTCTTT
>TRBV19|NA|NA|TRBJ2-2
CASSLSARRNTGELFF
TGTGCCAGTAGCCTTTCCGCGCGGAGGAACACCGGGGAGCTGTTTTTT
>TRBV19|TRBD1|NA|TRBJ2-5
CASSRGTGGETQYF
TGTGCCAGTAGCAGAGGGACAGGGGGAGAGACCCAGTACTTC
>TRBV5-1|NA|once|TRBJ2-5
CASSPGPQETQYF
TGCGCCAGCAGCCCGGGACCCCAAGAGACCCAGTACTTC
>TRBV7-2|NA|NA|TRBJ2-7
CASSNSYEQYF
TGTGCCAGCAGCAATTCCTACGAGCAGTACTTC
>TRBV5-1|NA|NA|TRBJ1-6
CASSLSGVNSPLHF
TGCGCCAGCAGCTTGTCCGGCGTTAATTCACCCCTCCACTTT
>TRBV6-6|NA|NA|TRBJ1-1
CASSYSPGARTEAFF
TGTGCCAGCAGTTACTCTCCGGGGGCGCGGACTGAAGCTTTCTTT
>TRBV11-3|NA|NA|TRBJ2-2
CASSPRSGSTGELFF
TGTGCCAGCAGCCCCAGATCGGGGTCCACCGGGGAGCTGTTTTTT
>TRBV7-9|NA|NA|TRBJ2-7
CASSVDRTYEQYF
TGTGCCAGCAGCGTTGACCGAACCTACGAGCAGTACTTC
>TRBV18|NA|NA|TRBJ2-7
CASSPGPGKEQYF
TGTGCCAGCTCACCGGGTCCCGGGAAAGAGCAGTACTTC
>TRBV28|NA|NA|TRBJ2-7
CASTDFYEQYF
TGTGCCAGTACCGATTTCTACGAGCAGTACTTC
>TRBV7-9|TRBD2|NA|TRBJ2-5
CASSLALAGGKLGETQYF
TGTGCCAGCAGCTTAGCACTAGCGGGAGGAAAATTGGGGGAGACCCAGTACTTC
>TRBV6-5|TRBD1|NA|TRBJ2-7
CASSYRDRGYEQYF
TGTGCCAGCAGTTACCGGGACAGGGGCTACGAGCAGTACTTC
>TRBV5-1|NA|NA|TRBJ2-3
CASSLLDSYTDTQYF
TGCGCCAGCAGCCTCCTTGACAGCTACACAGATACGCAGTATTTT
>TRBV2|NA|NA|TRBJ2-7
CASSEGRYSYEQYF
TGTGCCAGCAGTGAAGGCAGGTACTCCTACGAGCAGTACTTC
>TRBV29-1|NA|NA|TRBJ2-3
CSLGGTSTDTQYF
TGCAGCCTGGGGGGCACGAGCACAGATACGCAGTATTTT
>TRBV9|TRBD2|NA|TRBJ2-1
CASSDPSGRVLFSYNEQFF
TGTGCCAGCAGCGACCCTAGCGGGAGGGTCCTATTCTCCTACAATGAGCAGTTCTTC
>TRBV12-5|TRBD1|NA|TRBJ2-2
CASGLATGDDTGELFF
TGTGCTAGTGGTTTGGCGACAGGGGACGACACCGGGGAGCTGTTTTTT
>TRBV7-7|NA|once|TRBJ2-7
CASSVDGTYEQYF
TGTGCCAGCAGTGTAGACGGTACCTACGAGCAGTACTTC
>TRBV30|TRBD1|few|TRBJ2-3
CACNRITGGTDTQYF
TGTGCCTGCAATAGGATAACAGGGGGAACAGATACGCAGTATTTT
>TRBV18|NA|NA|TRBJ2-7
CASSLPGLSYEQYF
TGTGCCAGCTCACTTCCGGGTCTTTCCTACGAGCAGTACTTC
>TRBV30|NA|NA|TRBJ2-7
CAWSVRAGKPFF
TGTGCCTGGAGTGTACGGGCAGGGAAACCTTTTTTC
>TRBV19|NA|NA|TRBJ2-1
CASSIGTHNEQFF
TGTGCCAGTAGTATAGGAACTCACAATGAGCAGTTCTTC
>TRBV6-5|NA|NA|TRBJ1-1
CASREGGLNTEAFF
TGTGCCAGCAGAGAGGGGGGTTTGAACACTGAAGCTTTCTTT
>TRBV5-5|NA|NA|TRBJ2-7
CASSLGALSYEQYF
TGTGCCAGCAGCTTGGGAGCTCTCTCCTACGAGCAGTACTTC
>TRBV28|NA|NA|TRBJ2-1
CASSPRDIHWEQFF
TGTGCCAGCAGTCCCCGGGACATTCATTGGGAGCAGTTCTTC
>TRBV6-5|NA|NA|TRBJ2-2
CASRTNTGELFF
TGTGCCAGCAGAACCAACACCGGGGAGCTGTTTTTT
>TRBV7-3|TRBD1|NA|TRBJ2-2
CASSPTTGVGELFF
TGTGCCAGCAGCCCCACCACAGGGGTCGGGGAGCTGTTTTTT
>TRBV5-1|TRBD1|NA|TRBJ1-5
CASSLGTGYNQPQHF
TGCGCCAGCAGCTTGGGGACAGGGTACAATCAGCCCCAGCATTTT
>TRBV5-4|TRBD2|NA|TRBJ2-7
CASSLGGSSGRIHEQYF
TGTGCCAGCAGCTTGGGCGGTAGTAGCGGGAGAATCCACGAGCAGTACTTC
>TRBV7-9|NA|NA|TRBJ1-2
CASSLGGAGYTF
TGTGCCAGCAGCTTAGGGGGGGCCGGCTACACCTTC
>TRBV4-1|NA|NA|TRBJ2-3
CASSQDTWGRGTDTQYF
TGCGCCAGCAGCCAAGACACTTGGGGGAGAGGGACAGATACGCAGTATTTT
>TRBV4-1|TRBD2|NA|TRBJ2-2
CASSFRTSGSRTGELFF
TGCGCCAGCAGCTTCCGGACTAGCGGGAGCCGCACCGGGGAGCTGTTTTTT
>TRBV28|TRBD1|NA|TRBJ2-5
CASSRMATGTQETQYF
TGTGCCAGCAGCCGCATGGCGACAGGGACCCAAGAGACCCAGTACTTC
>TRBV19|NA|NA|TRBJ2-7
CASSPGLHYEQYF
TGTGCCAGTAGTCCCGGACTTCACTACGAGCAGTACTTC
>TRBV4-1|NA|NA|TRBJ2-5
CASSQTGTTQETQYF
TGCGCCAGCAGCCAGACGGGGACGACACAAGAGACCCAGTACTTC
>TRBV7-3|NA|NA|TRBJ2-1
CASSLRVGGEQFF
TGTGCCAGCAGCCTCCGGGTGGGGGGTGAGCAGTTCTTC